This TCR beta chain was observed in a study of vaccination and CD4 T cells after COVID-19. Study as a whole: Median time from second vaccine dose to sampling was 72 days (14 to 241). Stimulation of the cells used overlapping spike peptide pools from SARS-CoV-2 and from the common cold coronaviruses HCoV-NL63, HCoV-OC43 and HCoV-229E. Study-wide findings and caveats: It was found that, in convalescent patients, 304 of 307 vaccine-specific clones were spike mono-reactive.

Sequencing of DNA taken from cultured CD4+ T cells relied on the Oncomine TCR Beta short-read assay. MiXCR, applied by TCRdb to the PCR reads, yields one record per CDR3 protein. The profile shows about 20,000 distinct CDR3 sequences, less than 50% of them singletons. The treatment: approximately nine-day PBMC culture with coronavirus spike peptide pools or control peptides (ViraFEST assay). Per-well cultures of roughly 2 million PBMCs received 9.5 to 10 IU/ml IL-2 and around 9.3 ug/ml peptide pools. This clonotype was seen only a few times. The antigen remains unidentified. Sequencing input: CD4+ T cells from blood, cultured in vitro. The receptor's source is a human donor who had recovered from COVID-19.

The CDR3 nucleotides read TGTGCCAGCAGTTACGCCCACCCCCAAGAGACCCAGTACTTC. Translation gives CASSYAHPQETQYF. The V gene is TRBV6-5, the J gene TRBJ2-5; D call uncertain. The CDR3 extends over 14 amino acids. The V gene's germline CDR1 is MNHEY and CDR2 SVGAGI. V was cut by 2 bases and J by 1 base, with 8 bases left in between.